This T cell receptor (beta chain) is drawn from a study of blood T cells in healthy people across ages. Healthy Caucasian individuals from Russia aged about 6 to 95 served as donors. Investigators took around 10 milliliters of peripheral blood from every donor. Findings and limits, study-wide: Across the age range, TCR beta diversity per million T cells fell in a roughly linear way.

This clonotype was recorded a few times. Antigen: not known. Alongside a J-beta primer mix, a sample-barcoded 5' primer served in a second PCR lasting about 6 to 12 cycles. Paired-end reads containing CDR3 totaled no fewer than 2.5 million for each sample. Via MiXCR, TCRdb re-called the 5' RACE reads, giving one row per CDR3 protein. Altogether around 1.5 million distinct CDR3 sequences are present, around 55% being singletons, with the ten largest covering approximately 7%. The CDR3 covers 16 residues. The V gene lost 0 bases and the J gene lost 0 bases, with 12 bases spanning the gap. Germline-derived CDR1 and CDR2 are SGHRS and YFSETQ.

The TCR comes from a man aged 18-30 years in good health. The genes are TRBV5-1 and TRBJ2-5; TRBD2 is a possible D gene (5 bases). Specimen: blood. The CDR3 is CASSLEEAWYQETQYF. The CDR3 nucleotides read TGCGCCAGCAGCTTGGAGGAGGCTTGGTACCAAGAGACCCAGTACTTC. The full variable domain, with the rest looked up from reference TRBV5-1 and TRBJ2-5, is KAGVTQTPRYLIKTRGQQVTLSCSPISGHRSVSWYQQTPGQGLQFLFEYFSETQRNKGNFPGRFSGRQFSNSRSEMNVSTLELGDSALYLCASSLEEAWYQETQYFGPGTRLLVL.